This T cell receptor beta chain was observed in a study of PD-1 blockade in classical Hodgkin lymphoma. Produced via immunoSEQ multiplex PCR; TCRdb's table is partial and in-frame only. The data hold 20,000 to 25,000 clones, with roughly two thirds observed a single time. V lost 4 bases to trimming and J lost 1 base, with 13 bases between them. There are 15 residues in the CDR3. CDR1 is SGHVS and CDR2 is FNYEAQ in the germline V gene. Every patient had relapsed following autologous stem cell transplantation, and cohorts differed in brentuximab vedotin exposure. Study observations and caveats: Some patients began nivolumab under 1 year after ASCT. These patients were excluded from later analyses.

A note on this clone: Its target is not known.

The specimen was peripheral blood mononuclear cells (PBMCs), collected at baseline. The source of this sequence is a human donor with classical Hodgkin lymphoma. The J gene is TRBJ1-1, the V gene TRBV7-6, with a possible D match to TRBD1 (5 bases). This CDR3 is CASSWDGDANTEAFF. The CDR3 nucleotides read TGTGCCAGCAGCTGGGACGGGGACGCGAACACTGAAGCTTTCTTT.